The entry that follows covers one TCR beta chain sequence. The antigen this receptor binds is unknown. The record has no base qualities; no much larger clone is one base away. TCR beta VDJ combination and CDR3 sequence profiling used genomic DNA as the template. An Illumina HiSeq 2000 was the platform used for TCR repertoire sequencing. The authors processed their data as follows. TRBV/TRBJ rearrangement plots, CDR3 size and DJ length profiles, and Simpson's diversity index were used to evaluate the repertoires. Whichever DNA sequence was most abundant in the deep sequencing data was defined as the immunodominant clone. CDR3 amino acid sequences were checked for sharing across subjects and were also compared against the VDJdb database and published repertoires. TCRdb redid the processing of the public reads, applying fastp at Q25 and MiXCR, and retained in-frame beta chains. One record per CDR3 amino acid sequence lists the most common genes and DNA. Clone size and V and J calls follow TCRdb, not the original study. The sample table contains about 400,000 distinct CDR3 sequences; only one count was recorded for 55% to 75% of them. Of the sample, 4% is held by the ten largest clones.

This record comes from a study of CD8+CD57+ T cells in acquired aplastic anemia (dated by TCRdb to about 2018). In terms of the full investigation: A mean of approximately 3 ug of DNA, ranging from about 0.19 to 30 ug, was extracted from sorted CD4+ and CD8+ cells. An average of roughly 9.8 million reads for CD4+ cells and roughly 11 million reads for CD8+ cells was obtained from healthy donor samples.

The germline V gene (reference sequence) gives CDR1 as SGHKS and CDR2 as YYEKEE. The CDR3 numbers 14 residues from cysteine through phenylalanine. This entry keeps only the CDR3 DNA: 42 bases, framed from base 1. V drops 1 base and J drops 0 bases, leaving 6 bases in between. Study-level results and caveats: Although under 35 CD8+ CDR3 sequences were shared by patients and controls, these sequences appeared highly expressed in patients and within the immunodominant clones of patients. Patients and healthy controls showed no significant difference in CD8+ Simpson's diversity (P=0.060).

TCR repertoires of sorted CD4+ and CD8+ blood T cells from severe aplastic anemia patients and healthy subjects were deep-sequenced in the study. Ficoll-Paque density gradient centrifugation was used to isolate peripheral blood mononuclear cells. Before DNA was extracted, CD4+ and CD8+ T cells were sorted using either FACS or magnetic beads. The sequence was obtained from a human donor in good health, serving as a control. The sequenced sample consisted of sorted CD4+, CD8+, or CD8+CD57+ T cells (not recorded which) from PBMCs. The sequence joins TRBV5-5 to TRBJ2-3; the D gene is not confidently resolved. Read as DNA, the sequence is TGTGCCAGCAGCTTGTTGCAGAGCACAGATACGCAGTATTTT. Translation gives CASSLLQSTDTQYF. When the CDR3 is completed using the reference TRBV5-5 and TRBJ2-3 genes on either side, the full variable domain is DAGVTQSPTHLIKTRGQQVTLRCSPISGHKSVSWYQQVLGQGPQFIFQYYEKEERGRGNFPDRFSARQFPNYSSELNVNALLLGDSALYLCASSLLQSTDTQYFGPGTRLTVL.